What follows are 4 T cell receptor beta chains derived from one specimen sequenced in a study of T cells in Graves' hyperthyroidism and ophthalmopathy. Researchers amplified the TCR beta CDR3 regions from RNA transcripts. TCR CDR3 underwent first-round RT-PCR with the HTBI primer set. TCRdb re-called the multiplex PCR reads with MiXCR, one entry per CDR3 protein. The profile covers over 200,000 distinct CDR3 sequences, with more than 15% appearing a single time and 50% taken by the ten largest. The sample was blood. These receptors were collected from a man aged 45-60 years with Graves' hyperthyroidism.

V usage is TRBV5-1 and J usage is TRBJ1-5; no clear D. This CDR3 has 14 amino acids. Germline V gene data show CDR1 as SGHRS and CDR2 as YFSETQ. The V and J ends lost 2 bases and 3 bases respectively, with 9 bases between them. DNA of the CDR3: TGCGCCAGCAGCTTCGACGGAAACAATCAGCCCCAGCATTTT. Translation gives CASSFDGNNQPQHF.

This chain connects TRBV5-1 to TRBJ1-4, with D perhaps matching TRBD1 (5 bases). CDR3 length equals 16 residues. The germline V and J ends were trimmed by 0 bases and 5 bases, with 14 bases remaining between them. Germline lookup yields CDR1 SGHRS and CDR2 YFSETQ. CDR3 amino acids: CASSLGPQGENEKLFF. CDR3 in DNA: TGCGCCAGCAGCTTGGGCCCCCAGGGTGAAAATGAAAAACTGTTTTTT.

This clonotype was detected ten times or more. The chain uses TRBV20-1 and TRBJ2-7; D tentatively reads TRBD1 or TRBD2 (5 bases each). The CDR3 spans 16 residues. Trimming took 1 base from V and 2 from J, leaving 18 bases between them. Germline CDR1 is DFQATT and CDR2 is SNEGSKA (reference sequence). The DNA of the CDR3 is TGCAGTGCTAGAGTTATGGGGACGGGACCCGCCTACGAGCAGTACTTC. Amino acid sequence: CSARVMGTGPAYEQYF.

This clonotype was picked up many times. The chain has TRBV5-1 and TRBJ1-2; D not certain. The CDR3 loop spans 13 amino acids. Germline CDR1 is SGHRS and CDR2 is YFSETQ. Trimming stripped 1 base from V and 8 bases from J, with 12 bases between. The CDR3 sequence is CASSLRQVEGYTF. CDR3 DNA sequence: TGCGCCAGCAGCTTGAGGCAGGTTGAAGGCTACACCTTC.